This TCR beta chain is drawn from a study of T-cell reconstitution after alpha-beta-depleted transplantation in children. J lost 3 bases, V lost 1 base, and 16 bases had no gene match. The V gene's germline CDR1 is SGHVS and CDR2 FQNEAQ. There are 19 residues in the CDR3. Unique molecular identifiers were built into the TCRbeta library. TCRdb called the PCR reads again in MiXCR, with one record for every CDR3 protein. The top ten clones hold about 4.8% of a sample with about 250,000 distinct CDR3 sequences, more than 20% of them seen once. To note about this clonotype: Its matching antigen is unknown.

Findings and limits, study-wide: Once a year had passed after transplant, T-cell counts and diversity came mostly from newly produced T cells.

This specimen was PBMCs, mostly from graft donor cells, taken 360 days after TCRalphabeta/CD19-depleted stem cell transplant. This TCR was sampled from a female patient aged 2 to 10 who had a stem cell transplant for congenital amegakaryocytic thrombocytopenia, so the T cells may come from the graft donor. The genes are TRBV7-8 and TRBJ1-2; 8 bases map to TRBD1. CDR3 DNA: TGTGCCAGCAGCTTAGATAGAGGGAAGAGGGACAGGCGGCACTATGGCTACACCTTC. It is translated as CASSLDRGKRDRRHYGYTF.